The clone carrying this T cell receptor beta chain appeared once. What it binds is unknown. A read error is possible here, since a much larger clone lies one base away. This same CDR3 is encoded by further DNA sequences in the sample. This CDR3 contains 14 residues. Germline loops: CDR1 SGHVS, CDR2 FQNEAQ. The data derive from a study of T cell repertoires in ileal Crohn's disease. General observations from the study: Compared with non-smokers, active smokers at surgery showed more clonal expansions.

Produced via immunoSEQ multiplex PCR; TCRdb's table is partial and in-frame only. The data contain nearly 8,500 clones, 70% to 90% of them seen just once; the ten biggest clones take up roughly 12%. This receptor was identified in an adult with Crohn's disease. The sequencing input was ileal tissue. V gene TRBV7-8 combines with J gene TRBJ2-7; D might be TRBD1 or TRBD2, each matching 5 bases. The CDR3, as DNA: TGTGCCAGCAGCCTTAGTGGGTACGGGGCCGAGCAGTACTTT. Protein product: CASSLSGYGAEQYF. Supplemented by reference TRBV7-8 and TRBJ2-7, the full variable domain reads GAGVSQSPRYKVAKRGQDVALRCDPISGHVSLFWYQQALGQGPEFLTYFQNEAQLDKSGLPSDRFFAERPEGSVSTLKIQRTQQEDSAVYLCASSLSGYGAEQYFGPGTRLTVT.